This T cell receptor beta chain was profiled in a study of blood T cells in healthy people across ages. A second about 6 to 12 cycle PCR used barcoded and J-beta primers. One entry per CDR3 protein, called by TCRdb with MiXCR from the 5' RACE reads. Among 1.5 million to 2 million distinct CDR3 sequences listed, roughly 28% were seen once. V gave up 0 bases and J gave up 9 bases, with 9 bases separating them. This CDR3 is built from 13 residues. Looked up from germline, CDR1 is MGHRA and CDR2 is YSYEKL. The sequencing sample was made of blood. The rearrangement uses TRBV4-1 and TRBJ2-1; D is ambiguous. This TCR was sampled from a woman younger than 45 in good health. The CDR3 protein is CASSQDRFREQFF. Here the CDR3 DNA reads TGCGCCAGCAGCCAAGATCGGTTCCGTGAGCAGTTCTTC.